The source of this T cell receptor (beta chain) is a study of identifying expanded T cells in peripheral blood. Germline V gene data show CDR1 as LNHDA and CDR2 as SQIVND (reference sequence). Between the trimmed V and J ends, which lost 3 bases and 8 bases, there was a span of 13 bases. The CDR3 is 13 residues long. Assay used: immunoSEQ multiplex PCR; TCRdb lists only in-frame clones, some missing. The repertoire has 95,000 to 100,000 clones, about 83% of them found once; the top ten carry about a sixth. The sequence was collected from a person between 18 and 75 years old in good health. Sequences were obtained from blood. The J gene is TRBJ1-2, the V gene TRBV19; a weak D match, TRBD1 (5 bases). DNA for the CDR3: TGTGCCAGTAGTATCCGACAGTCTCGGGGCTACACCTTC. Translation: CASSIRQSRGYTF.